A selection of T cell receptor beta chains follows, all from one sample in a study of breast tumors, draining lymph nodes, adjacent tissues. TCRdb used MiXCR to reprocess the multiplex PCR reads, holding one entry per CDR3 protein. The data show 120,000 or so distinct CDR3 sequences, with just under 20% seen just once and less than 4% held by the top ten. Sequenced: axillary lymph node tissue. All receptors derive from a female donor with breast cancer. Some clones in this sample may be carry-over from other donors' samples. Each CDR3 is given with its conserved first and last residue. A D gene is named only where the DNA matches it firmly. Rows may omit the clone size; those that give it use once, few, many or a size class.

V	size	J	D	CDR3	DNA
TRBV15	many	TRBJ2-7	-	CATSRDRGPGEQYF	TGTGCCACCAGCAGAGATCGGGGACCAGGCGAGCAGTACTTC
TRBV7-2	many	TRBJ2-5	-	CASSLGGVSETQYF	TGTGCCAGCAGCTTAGGGGGGGTCTCGGAGACCCAGTACTTC
TRBV10-2	many	TRBJ2-5	-	CASSDPSGAEEAQYF	TGCGCCAGCAGTGACCCATCCGGGGCAGAGGAGGCCCAGTACTTC
TRBV13	many	TRBJ2-3	TRBD2	CASSPSAGGTLNTQYF	TGTGCCAGCAGCCCCTCAGCGGGGGGCACCCTAAATACGCAGTATTTT
TRBV7-9	many	TRBJ2-1	TRBD2	CASSASSGGILNEQFF	TGTGCCAGCAGCGCTTCTAGCGGGGGGATTCTCAATGAGCAGTTCTTC
TRBV7-3	many	TRBJ2-7	-	CASSLTGGAGPYEQYF	TGTGCCAGCAGCTTAACCGGGGGCGCAGGGCCTTACGAGCAGTACTTC
TRBV5-4	many	TRBJ2-3	TRBD1	CASSFLDRGDTQYF	TGTGCCAGCAGCTTTTTGGACAGGGGTGATACGCAGTATTTT
TRBV9	many	TRBJ2-1	TRBD1	CASSSHLGTGQFF	TGTGCCAGCAGCTCACACCTCGGGACAGGGCAGTTCTTC
TRBV6-2/TRBV6-3	-	TRBJ1-5	-	CASSPSRVNQPQHF	TGTGCCAGCAGTCCTAGCAGGGTCAATCAGCCCCAGCATTTT
TRBV20-1	-	TRBJ2-1	TRBD2	CSARVAGVSYEQFF	TGCAGTGCTAGAGTAGCGGGGGTCTCATATGAGCAGTTCTTC
TRBV9	many	TRBJ2-1	TRBD2	CASSVVSSGGYNEQFF	TGTGCCAGCAGCGTAGTGTCCAGCGGGGGATACAATGAGCAGTTCTTC
TRBV19	many	TRBJ1-2	-	CASSSQGFNYGYTF	TGTGCCAGTAGTTCTCAGGGCTTTAACTATGGCTACACCTTC
TRBV7-6	few	TRBJ2-1	-	CASSPVSSVAHNEQFF	TGTGCCAGCAGCCCAGTCTCCTCCGTGGCACACAATGAGCAGTTCTTC
TRBV7-8	many	TRBJ2-4	-	CASSLDGVAKNIQYF	TGTGCCAGCAGCTTAGACGGGGTAGCCAAAAACATTCAGTACTTC
TRBV30	few	TRBJ2-3	-	CAWTDTQYF	TGTGCCTGGACAGATACGCAGTATTTT
TRBV4-2	many	TRBJ2-2	TRBD2	CASSQVLAVSGELFF	TGTGCCAGCAGCCAAGTCCTAGCGGTCTCCGGGGAGCTGTTTTTT
TRBV5-1	many	TRBJ1-2	-	CASSTTTAYGYTF	TGCGCCAGCAGCACTACGACAGCATATGGCTACACCTTC
TRBV15	many	TRBJ2-3	-	CATSAIGDTQYF	TGTGCCACCAGCGCAATCGGGGATACGCAGTATTTT
TRBV6-5	many	TRBJ1-3	TRBD1	CASRHDRGGNTIYF	TGTGCCAGCAGACACGACAGGGGTGGAAACACCATATATTTT
TRBV24-1	-	TRBJ1-1	-	CATSDGGLGSRAFF	TGTGCCACCAGTGATGGGGGGTTGGGGTCAAGAGCTTTCTTT
TRBV7-9	many	TRBJ1-6	-	CASSLGSSPLHF	TGTGCCAGCAGCTTAGGGTCCTCACCCCTCCACTTT
TRBV5-5	many	TRBJ1-5	-	CASSPDRISNQPQHF	TGTGCCAGCAGCCCGGACAGAATTAGCAATCAGCCCCAGCATTTT
TRBV6-1	many	TRBJ2-7	-	CASGRTYEQYF	TGTGCCAGCGGGCGGACCTACGAGCAGTACTTC
TRBV28	many	TRBJ2-7	TRBD2	CASSQLSGRDYEQYF	TGTGCCAGCAGTCAGCTTAGCGGGAGGGACTACGAGCAGTACTTC
TRBV29-1	many	TRBJ2-2	TRBD2	CSVPSGGLNTGELFF	TGCAGCGTTCCTAGCGGGGGGCTTAACACCGGGGAGCTGTTTTTT
TRBV7-9	many	TRBJ1-2	-	CASSLGISGYGYTF	TGTGCCAGCAGCCTCGGGATCTCGGGCTATGGCTACACCTTC
TRBV3-1	few	TRBJ2-1	TRBD2	CASSPGLADNEQFF	TGTGCCAGCAGCCCGGGACTAGCGGACAATGAGCAGTTCTTC